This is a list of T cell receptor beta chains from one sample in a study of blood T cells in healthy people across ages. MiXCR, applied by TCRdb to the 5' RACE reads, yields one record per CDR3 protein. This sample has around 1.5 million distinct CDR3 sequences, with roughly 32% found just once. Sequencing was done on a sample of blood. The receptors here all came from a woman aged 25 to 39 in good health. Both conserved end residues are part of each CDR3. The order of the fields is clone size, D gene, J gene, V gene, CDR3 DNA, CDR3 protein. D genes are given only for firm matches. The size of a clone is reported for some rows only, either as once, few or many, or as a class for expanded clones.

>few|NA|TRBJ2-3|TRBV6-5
TGTGCCAGCAGTTACTCAGATTGGCGTCTTAGCACAGATACGCAGTATTTT
CASSYSDWRLSTDTQYF
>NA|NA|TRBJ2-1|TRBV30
TGTGCCTGGAGTGCAGGGCAGAGCTCCTACAATAAGCAGTTCTTC
CAWSAGQSSYNKQFF
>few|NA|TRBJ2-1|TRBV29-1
TGCAGCATTGAAGATTTCCCGGCAGCCACCTACAATGAGCAGTTCTTC
CSIEDFPAATYNEQFF
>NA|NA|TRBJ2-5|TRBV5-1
TGCGCCAGCAGCCTGGGACTTCGAAAGGAAGAGACCCAGTACTTC
CASSLGLRKEETQYF
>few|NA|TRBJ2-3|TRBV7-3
TGTGCCAGCAGCTTAACGCGGCTACCCACAGATACGCAGTATTTT
CASSLTRLPTDTQYF
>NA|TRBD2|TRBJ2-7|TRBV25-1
TGTGCCAGCAGTACCCCCGGGACTAAGTCCTACGAGCAGTACTTC
CASSTPGTKSYEQYF
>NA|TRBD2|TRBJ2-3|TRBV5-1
TGCGCCAGCAGCCCCCGCTGGAGCGGGGGGCAGGATACGCAGTATTTT
CASSPRWSGGQDTQYF
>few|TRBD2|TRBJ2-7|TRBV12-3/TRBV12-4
TGTGCCAGCAGTTCCCCTCGGACTAGCGGAATCTACGAGCAGTACTTC
CASSSPRTSGIYEQYF
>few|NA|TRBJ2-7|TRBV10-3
TGTGCCATCAGTGAGTCGTATTGGCGCTCCTACGAGCAGTACTTC
CAISESYWRSYEQYF
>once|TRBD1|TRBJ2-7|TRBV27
TGTGCCAGCAGTGCCGACGACAGGGCGGCCTGGCACGAGCAGTACTTC
CASSADDRAAWHEQYF
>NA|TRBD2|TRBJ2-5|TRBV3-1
TGTGCCAGCAGCCCCGGTCGGGGGGGTCGTTCGGAGACCCAGTACTTC
CASSPGRGGRSETQYF
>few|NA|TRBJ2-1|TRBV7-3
TGTGCCAGCAGCTTGCTAGCCGGGATCTACAATGAGCAGTTCTTC
CASSLLAGIYNEQFF
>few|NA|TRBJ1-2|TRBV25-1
TGTGCCAGCACCCCCAAAGCGGGGCAGAACTATGGCTACACCTTC
CASTPKAGQNYGYTF
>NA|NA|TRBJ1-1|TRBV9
TGTGCCAGCGGCGCAGGGACACTTAACACTGAAGCTTTCTTT
CASGAGTLNTEAFF
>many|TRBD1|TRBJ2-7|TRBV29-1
TGCAGCGTTGAGCTCCGGGACAGGGCTACCTACGAGCAGTACTTC
CSVELRDRATYEQYF
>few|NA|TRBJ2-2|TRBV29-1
TGCAGCGGAACACAGGGCGCCGGGGAGCTGTTTTTT
CSGTQGAGELFF
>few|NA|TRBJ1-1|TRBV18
TGTGCCAGCTCACCACCGATGGGGGGTGAAGCTTTCTTT
CASSPPMGGEAFF
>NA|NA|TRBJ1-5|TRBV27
TGTGCCAGCAGCTGGGGGGGAATCAATCAGCCCCAGCATTTT
CASSWGGINQPQHF
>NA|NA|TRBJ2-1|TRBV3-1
TGTGCCAGCAGCTATCAAAGGTGGAGGACGCTCGCGGGTTACAATGAGCAGTTCTTC
CASSYQRWRTLAGYNEQFF
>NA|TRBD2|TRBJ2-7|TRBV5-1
TGCGCCACCCAAGCGGGGGGGCCGCGGGAAACAGGCCCGTCAGACTACGAGCAGTACTTC
CATQAGGPRETGPSDYEQYF
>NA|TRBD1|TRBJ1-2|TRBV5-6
TGTGCCAGCATCCGTGGGGGGGACAGTCTCTATGGCTACACCTTC
CASIRGGDSLYGYTF
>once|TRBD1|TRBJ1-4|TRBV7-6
TGTGCCAGCAGCTTAGCCAGGGACAGGCGAGATGAAAAACTGTTTTTT
CASSLARDRRDEKLFF
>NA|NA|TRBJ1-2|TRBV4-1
TGCGCCAGCAGCCAAGTGTACGGACAGCGGGTACAAAGCTACACCTTC
CASSQVYGQRVQSYTF
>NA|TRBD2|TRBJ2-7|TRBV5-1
TGCGCCAGCAGCTTAAGGTCCCTAGCGGGAGTTTATCCCTACGAGCAGTACTTC
CASSLRSLAGVYPYEQYF
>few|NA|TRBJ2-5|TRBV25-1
TGTGCCACTGGCCTCAGGGCCCCTGGGGAGACCCAGTACTTC
CATGLRAPGETQYF
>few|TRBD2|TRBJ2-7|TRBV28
TGTGCCAGCAGTTCCCAGGACAGCGGGAGGGCGTACGAGCAGTACTTC
CASSSQDSGRAYEQYF
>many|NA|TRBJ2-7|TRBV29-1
TGCAGCGTTGCCAGAACCTCCGAGCAGTACTTC
CSVARTSEQYF
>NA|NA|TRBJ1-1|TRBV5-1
TGCGCCAGCTCTTCCGGGGGGGAAAGAGAAGCTTTCTTT
CASSSGGEREAFF
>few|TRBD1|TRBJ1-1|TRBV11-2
TGTGCCGGCAGCTTCTTCCGGGACAGGGGAACTGAAGCTTTCTTT
CAGSFFRDRGTEAFF
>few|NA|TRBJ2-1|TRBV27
TGTGCCACCGGCCGAGGTCCACGCTTAAATGAGCAGTTCTTC
CATGRGPRLNEQFF
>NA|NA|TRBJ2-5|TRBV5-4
TGTGCCAGCAGCGCCGGGACGGGCAAAGGGGTGGAGACCCAGTACTTC
CASSAGTGKGVETQYF
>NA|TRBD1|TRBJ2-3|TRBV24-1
TGTGCCACCAGTGATTTGGGGACAGGGGGTTCCGGAGATACGCAGTATTTT
CATSDLGTGGSGDTQYF
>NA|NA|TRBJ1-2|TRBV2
TGTGCCAGCAGTGAAGCGCTTCCGGTAGGGGGCTACACCTTC
CASSEALPVGGYTF
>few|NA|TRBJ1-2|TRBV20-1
TGCAGTGCTAGTGGGCCGCCCACCACCTTC
CSASGPPTTF
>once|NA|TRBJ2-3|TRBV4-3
TGCGCCAGCAGCCAGGAAGGGCCCCGAGATACGCAGTATTTT
CASSQEGPRDTQYF
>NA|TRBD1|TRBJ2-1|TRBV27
TGTGCCAGCAGTCTCGACAGGGTTGGCGAGCAGTTCTTC
CASSLDRVGEQFF
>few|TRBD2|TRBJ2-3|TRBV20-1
TGCAGTGTCCAGGGACCTTCGGGAGCGGGGGGGGGCACAGATACGCAGTATTTT
CSVQGPSGAGGGTDTQYF
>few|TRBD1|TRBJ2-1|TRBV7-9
TGTGCCAGCAGCTCCCCCAGGGGGCGCTTAGGGAATGAGCAGTTCTTC
CASSSPRGRLGNEQFF
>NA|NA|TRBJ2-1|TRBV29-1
TGCAGCGTTGAAGGCAGACTTGGGAAAGCCTCTGCCTCCTACAATGAGCAGTTCTTC
CSVEGRLGKASASYNEQFF
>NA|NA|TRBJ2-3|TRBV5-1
TGCGCCAGCAGCTTTCAGGAAAGAGATACGCAGTATTTT
CASSFQERDTQYF
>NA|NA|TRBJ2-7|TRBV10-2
TGCGCCAGCAGTGAGTCGACTCTCGGGGTCGAGCAGTACTTC
CASSESTLGVEQYF
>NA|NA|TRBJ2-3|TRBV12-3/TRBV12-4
TGTGCCAGCAGTTTATCACCAGTCCGCACAGATACGCAGTATTTT
CASSLSPVRTDTQYF
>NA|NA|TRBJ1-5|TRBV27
TGTGCTAGCAGTTCGCATCAGGGAGGCAATCAGCCCCAGCATTTT
CASSSHQGGNQPQHF
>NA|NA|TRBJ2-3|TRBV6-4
TGTGCCAGCAGTGACTCCCCGGCAGATACGCAGTATTTT
CASSDSPADTQYF